The clone carrying this T cell receptor beta chain was counted ten times or more. V was cut by 6 bases and J by 5 bases, with 13 bases left in between. The CDR3 extends over 13 amino acids. CDR1 is MGHDK, CDR2 SYGVNS, per germline. The source of the sample is a study of low-dose radiotherapy and immunotherapy resistance in tumors. Study details: A total of 6.5 Gy was given to Cohort 1 as 0.5 Gy per fraction every 2 weeks. Cohort 2 received 1 Gy per fraction every two weeks, totaling 13 Gy over 26 weeks. Ipilimumab 1 mg/kg every six weeks, together with nivolumab 240 mg every two weeks, was given intravenously to patients.

Documented time point: after trial treatment. Documented treatment: LDRT plus nivolumab, ipilimumab, low-dose cyclophosphamide and aspirin (RACIN trial). Along with nivolumab and ipilimumab, donors received aspirin, low-dose cyclophosphamide and low-dose radiotherapy. Primers targeting TRAV and TRBV primed first-strand cDNA, covering alpha and beta chains. TCRs underwent 20 PCR cycles of amplification with a constant-region primer and V-primer adapter. In TCRdb, the reads were re-called with MiXCR into one record per CDR3 protein. Of under 75,000 distinct CDR3 sequences detected, roughly 23% appear once; the ten largest clones hold 6.7%.

The material was PBMCs, obtained after low-dose radiotherapy plus immunotherapy. The V gene is TRBV25-1, the J gene TRBJ1-1; D unresolved. This TCR came from a male donor with prostate cancer. The CDR3 sequence: CASRDPGRTEAFF. CDR3 sequence (DNA): TGTGCCAGCAGGGACCCTGGGAGGACTGAAGCTTTCTTT.